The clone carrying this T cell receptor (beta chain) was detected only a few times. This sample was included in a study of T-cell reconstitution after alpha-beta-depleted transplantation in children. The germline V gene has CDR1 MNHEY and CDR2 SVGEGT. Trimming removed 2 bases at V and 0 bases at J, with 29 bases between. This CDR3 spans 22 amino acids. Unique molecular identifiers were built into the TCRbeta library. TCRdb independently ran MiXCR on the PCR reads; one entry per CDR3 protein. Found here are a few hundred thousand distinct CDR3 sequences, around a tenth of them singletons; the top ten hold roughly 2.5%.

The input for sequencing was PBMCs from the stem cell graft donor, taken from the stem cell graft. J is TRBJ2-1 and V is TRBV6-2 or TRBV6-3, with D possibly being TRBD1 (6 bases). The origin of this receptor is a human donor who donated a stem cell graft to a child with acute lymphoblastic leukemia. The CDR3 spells CASSYGAGYSTGPHSSYNEQFF. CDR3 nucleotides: TGTGCCAGCAGTTACGGAGCAGGTTATTCGACAGGACCCCATAGCTCCTACAATGAGCAGTTCTTC.